This T cell receptor beta chain stems from a study of T cells expressing NK-cell markers. Using the 5' RACE reads, TCRdb records one entry per CDR3 protein without DNA. The sample has 8,000 or so distinct CDR3 sequences. Regarding the study as a whole: Also leading the CD3+CD56-NKG2C+ fraction in a handful of donors were these clonotypes. Dominant NKG2C+ clonotypes made up roughly 1.0-7.5% of CD8+ T cells in roughly 6 donors.

From germline, CDR1 is LNHDA and CDR2 SQIVND (reference sequence). The CDR3 runs to 13 residues. As regards this clonotype: Its antigen is still unknown.

The sample consisted of blood T cells: a sorted CD56 or NKG2C T cell subset, CD4+ or CD8+ T cells, or bulk PBMC T cells (not recorded which). The receptor was derived from a man aged 18 to 70 in good health. The rearrangement links TRBV19 to TRBJ1-4; TCRdb selects TRBD1, and the lack of DNA leaves this call unchecked. CDR3 residues: CASGRDDEKLFFF.